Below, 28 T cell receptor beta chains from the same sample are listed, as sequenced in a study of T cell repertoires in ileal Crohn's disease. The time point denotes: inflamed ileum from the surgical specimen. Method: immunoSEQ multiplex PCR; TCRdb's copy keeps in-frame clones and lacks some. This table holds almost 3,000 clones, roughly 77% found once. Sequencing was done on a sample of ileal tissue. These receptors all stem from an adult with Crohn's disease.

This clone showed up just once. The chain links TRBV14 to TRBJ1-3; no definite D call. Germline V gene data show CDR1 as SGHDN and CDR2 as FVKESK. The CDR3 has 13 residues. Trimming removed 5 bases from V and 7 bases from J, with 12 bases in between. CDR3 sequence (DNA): TGTGCCAGCAGCTTCTCTTTTGGGAACACCATATATTTT. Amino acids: CASSFSFGNTIYF.

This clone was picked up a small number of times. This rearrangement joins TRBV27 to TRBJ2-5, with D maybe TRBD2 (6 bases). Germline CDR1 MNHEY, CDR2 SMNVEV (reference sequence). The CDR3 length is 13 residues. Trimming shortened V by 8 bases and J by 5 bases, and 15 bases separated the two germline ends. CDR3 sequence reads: CASRFGGDETQYF. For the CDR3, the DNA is TGTGCCAGCCGATTTGGCGGGGACGAGACCCAGTACTTC.

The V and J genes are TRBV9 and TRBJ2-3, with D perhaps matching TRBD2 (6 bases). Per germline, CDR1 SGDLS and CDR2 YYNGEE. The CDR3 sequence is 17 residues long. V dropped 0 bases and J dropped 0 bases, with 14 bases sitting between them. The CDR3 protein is CASSVGLGGTSTDTQYF. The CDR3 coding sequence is TGTGCCAGCAGCGTAGGGCTGGGCGGGACCAGCACAGATACGCAGTATTTT. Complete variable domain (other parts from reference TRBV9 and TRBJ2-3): DSGVTQTPKHLITATGQRVTLRCSPRSGDLSVYWYQQSLDQGLQFLIQYYNGEERAKGNILERFSAQQFPDLHSELNLSSLELGDSALYFCASSVGLGGTSTDTQYFGPGTRLTVL.

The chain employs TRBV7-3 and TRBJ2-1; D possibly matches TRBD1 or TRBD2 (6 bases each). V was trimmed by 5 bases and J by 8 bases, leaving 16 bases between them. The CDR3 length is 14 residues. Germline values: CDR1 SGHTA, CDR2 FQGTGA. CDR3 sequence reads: CASSERGVRDEQFF. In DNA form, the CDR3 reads TGTGCCAGCAGCGAAAGGGGGGTCAGGGATGAGCAGTTCTTC. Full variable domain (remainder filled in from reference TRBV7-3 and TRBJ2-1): GAGVSQTPSNKVTEKGKYVELRCDPISGHTALYWYRQSLGQGPEFLIYFQGTGAADDSGLPNDRFFAVRPEGSVSTLKIQRTERGDSAVYLCASSERGVRDEQFFGPGTRLTVL.

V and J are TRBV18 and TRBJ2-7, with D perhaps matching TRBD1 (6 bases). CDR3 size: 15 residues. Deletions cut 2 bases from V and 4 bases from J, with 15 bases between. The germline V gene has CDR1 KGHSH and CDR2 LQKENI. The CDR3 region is CASSPGQGSRYEQYF. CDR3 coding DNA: TGTGCCAGCTCACCAGGTCAGGGGAGCAGATACGAGCAGTACTTC.

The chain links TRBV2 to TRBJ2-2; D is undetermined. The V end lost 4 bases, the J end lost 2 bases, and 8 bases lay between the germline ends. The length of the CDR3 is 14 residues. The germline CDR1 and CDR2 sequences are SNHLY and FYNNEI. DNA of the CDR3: TGTGCCAGCAGTGGAGCGATCAACACCGGGGAGCTGTTTTTT. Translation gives CASSGAINTGELFF.

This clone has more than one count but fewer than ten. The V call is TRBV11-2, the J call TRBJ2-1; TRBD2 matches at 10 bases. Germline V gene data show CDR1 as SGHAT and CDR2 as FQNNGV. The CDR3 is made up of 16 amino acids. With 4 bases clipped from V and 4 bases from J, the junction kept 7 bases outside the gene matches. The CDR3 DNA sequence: TGTGCCAGCAGCTCCCTCCTAGCGGGAGATTACAATGAGCAGTTCTTC. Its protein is CASSSLLAGDYNEQFF.

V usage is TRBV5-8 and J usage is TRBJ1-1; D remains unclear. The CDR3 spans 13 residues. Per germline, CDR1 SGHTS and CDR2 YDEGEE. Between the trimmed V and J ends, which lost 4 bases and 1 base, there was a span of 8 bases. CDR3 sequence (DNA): TGTGCCAGCAGCCTAACTTCGAACACTGAAGCTTTCTTT. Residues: CASSLTSNTEAFF.

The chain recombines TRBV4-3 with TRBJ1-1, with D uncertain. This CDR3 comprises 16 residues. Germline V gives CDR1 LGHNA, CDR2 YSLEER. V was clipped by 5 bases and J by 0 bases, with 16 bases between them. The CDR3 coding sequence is TGCGCCAGCAGCTCACATACCGGGCCACTGAACACTGAAGCTTTCTTT. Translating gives CASSSHTGPLNTEAFF.

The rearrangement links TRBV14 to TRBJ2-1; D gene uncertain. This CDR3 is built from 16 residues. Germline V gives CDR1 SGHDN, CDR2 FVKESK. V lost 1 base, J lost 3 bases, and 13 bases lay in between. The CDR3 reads CASSQVIPKNYNEQFF. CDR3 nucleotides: TGTGCCAGCAGCCAAGTGATCCCGAAGAACTACAATGAGCAGTTCTTC.

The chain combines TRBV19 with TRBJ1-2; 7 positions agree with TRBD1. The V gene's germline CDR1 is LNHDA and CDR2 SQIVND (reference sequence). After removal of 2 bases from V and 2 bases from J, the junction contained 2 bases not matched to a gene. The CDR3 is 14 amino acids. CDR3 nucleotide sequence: TGTGCCAGTAGTATAAACAGGGGCAACTATGGCTACACCTTC. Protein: CASSINRGNYGYTF.

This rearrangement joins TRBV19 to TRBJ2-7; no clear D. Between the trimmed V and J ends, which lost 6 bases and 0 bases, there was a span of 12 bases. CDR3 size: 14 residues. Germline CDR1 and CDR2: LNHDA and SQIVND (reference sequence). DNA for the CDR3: TGTGCCAGTAGATCTGTTGCGAACTCCTACGAGCAGTACTTC. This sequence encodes CASRSVANSYEQYF.

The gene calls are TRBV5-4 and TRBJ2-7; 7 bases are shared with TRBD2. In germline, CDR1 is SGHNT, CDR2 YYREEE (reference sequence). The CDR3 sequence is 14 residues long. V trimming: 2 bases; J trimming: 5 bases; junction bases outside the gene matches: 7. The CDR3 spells CASSFPAGAHEQYF. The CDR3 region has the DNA TGTGCCAGCAGCTTTCCCGCGGGAGCCCACGAGCAGTACTTC.

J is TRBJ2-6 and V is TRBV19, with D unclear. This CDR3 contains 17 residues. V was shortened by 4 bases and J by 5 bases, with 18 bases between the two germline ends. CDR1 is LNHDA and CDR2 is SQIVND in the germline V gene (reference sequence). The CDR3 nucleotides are TGTGCCAGTAGTAGTCGAGAGACACAAAGTCGGGCCAACGTCCTGACTTTC. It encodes CASSSRETQSRANVLTF. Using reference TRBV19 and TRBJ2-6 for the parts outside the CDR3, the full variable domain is DGGITQSPKYLFRKEGQNVTLSCEQNLNHDAMYWYRQDPGQGLRLIYYSQIVNDFQKGDIAEGYSVSREKKESFPLTVTSAQKNPTAFYLCASSSRETQSRANVLTFGAGSRLTVL.

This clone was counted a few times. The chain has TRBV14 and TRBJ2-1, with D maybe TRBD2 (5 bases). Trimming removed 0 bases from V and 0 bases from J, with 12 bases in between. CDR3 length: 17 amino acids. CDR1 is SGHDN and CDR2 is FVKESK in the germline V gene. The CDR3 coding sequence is TGTGCCAGCAGCCAAGAGGTAGTAGCGTTCTCCTACAATGAGCAGTTCTTC. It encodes CASSQEVVAFSYNEQFF.

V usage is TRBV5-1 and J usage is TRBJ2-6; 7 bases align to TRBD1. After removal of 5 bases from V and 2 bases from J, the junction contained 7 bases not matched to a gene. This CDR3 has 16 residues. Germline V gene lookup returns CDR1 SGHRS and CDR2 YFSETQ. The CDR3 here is CASSTDGTAGANVLTF. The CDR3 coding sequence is TGCGCCAGCAGTACCGACGGGACAGCTGGGGCCAACGTCCTGACTTTC.

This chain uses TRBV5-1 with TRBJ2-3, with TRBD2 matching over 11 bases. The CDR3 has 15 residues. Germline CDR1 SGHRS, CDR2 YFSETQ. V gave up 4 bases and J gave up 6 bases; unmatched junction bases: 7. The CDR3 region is CASSLSGRELDTQYF. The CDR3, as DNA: TGCGCCAGCAGCCTTAGCGGGAGGGAGTTGGATACGCAGTATTTT.

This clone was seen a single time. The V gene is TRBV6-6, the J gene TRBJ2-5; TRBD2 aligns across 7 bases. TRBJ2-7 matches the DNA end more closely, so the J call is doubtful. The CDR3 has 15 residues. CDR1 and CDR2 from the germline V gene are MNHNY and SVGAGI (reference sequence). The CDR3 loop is CASSYSGILIDEQYF. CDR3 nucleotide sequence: TGTGCCAGCAGTTACAGCGGGATACTTATTGACGAGCAGTACTTC.

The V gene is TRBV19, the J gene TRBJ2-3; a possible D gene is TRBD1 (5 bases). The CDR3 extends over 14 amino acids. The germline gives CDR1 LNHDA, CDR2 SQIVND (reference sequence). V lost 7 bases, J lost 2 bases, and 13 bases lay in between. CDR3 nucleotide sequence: TGTGCCAGTAAAAGGGGCCGTGACACAGATACGCAGTATTTT. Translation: CASKRGRDTDTQYF.

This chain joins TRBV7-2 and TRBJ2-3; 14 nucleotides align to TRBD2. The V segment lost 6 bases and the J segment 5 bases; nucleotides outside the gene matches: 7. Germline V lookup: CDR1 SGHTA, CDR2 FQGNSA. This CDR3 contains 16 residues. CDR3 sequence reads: CASSRLAGGAGDTQYF. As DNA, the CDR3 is TGTGCCAGCAGTAGACTAGCGGGAGGGGCGGGAGATACGCAGTATTTT.

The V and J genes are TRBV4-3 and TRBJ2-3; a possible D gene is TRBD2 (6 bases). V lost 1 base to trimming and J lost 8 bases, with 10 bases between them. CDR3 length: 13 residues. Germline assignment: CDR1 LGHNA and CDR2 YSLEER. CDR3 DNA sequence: TGCGCCAGCAGCCAAGTAGGGACTGGTACGCAGTATTTT. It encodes CASSQVGTGTQYF.

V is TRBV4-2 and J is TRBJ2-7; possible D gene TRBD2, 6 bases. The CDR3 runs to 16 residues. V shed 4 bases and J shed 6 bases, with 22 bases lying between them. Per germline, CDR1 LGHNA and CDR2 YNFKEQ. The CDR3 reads CASSPQVEGEDREQYF. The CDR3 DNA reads TGTGCCAGCAGCCCCCAAGTTGAAGGGGAGGACCGCGAGCAGTACTTC.

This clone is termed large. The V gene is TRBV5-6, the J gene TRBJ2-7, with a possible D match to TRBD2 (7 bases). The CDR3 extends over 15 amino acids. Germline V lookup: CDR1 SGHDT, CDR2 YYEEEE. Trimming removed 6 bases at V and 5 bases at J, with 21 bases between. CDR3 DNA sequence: TGTGCCAGCACCACTGGGGGGGCAGGGACCCACGAGCAGTACTTC. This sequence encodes CASTTGGAGTHEQYF.

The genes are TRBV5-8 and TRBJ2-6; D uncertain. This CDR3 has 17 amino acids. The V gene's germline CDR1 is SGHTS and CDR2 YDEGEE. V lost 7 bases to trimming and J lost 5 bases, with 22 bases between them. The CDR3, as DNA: TGTGCCAGCGAATGCAATCATCCACAAAGTCGGGCCAACGTCCTGACTTTC. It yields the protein CASECNHPQSRANVLTF.

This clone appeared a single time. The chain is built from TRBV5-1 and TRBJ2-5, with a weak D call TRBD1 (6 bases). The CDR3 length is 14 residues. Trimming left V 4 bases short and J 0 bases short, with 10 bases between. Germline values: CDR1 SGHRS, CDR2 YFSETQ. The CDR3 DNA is TGCGCCAGCAGCCGTAACAGGGACCAAGAGACCCAGTACTTC. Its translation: CASSRNRDQETQYF.

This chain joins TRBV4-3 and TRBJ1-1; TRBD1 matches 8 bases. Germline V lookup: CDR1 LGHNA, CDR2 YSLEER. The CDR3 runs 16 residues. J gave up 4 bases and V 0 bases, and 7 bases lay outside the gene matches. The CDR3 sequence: CASSQDRDRWVTEAFF. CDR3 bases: TGCGCCAGCAGCCAAGACCGGGACAGGTGGGTCACTGAAGCTTTCTTT.

CDR3 bases: TGTGCCAGTAGTGTCTCGGGACTAGCGGGAGGGGAGACCCCCTACAATGAGCAGTTCTTC. The encoded protein is CASSVSGLAGGETPYNEQFF. The chain joins TRBV19 to TRBJ2-1; TRBD2 aligns across 16 bases. The trim removed 5 bases at V and 2 bases at J, leaving 12 bases unmatched. CDR1 is LNHDA and CDR2 is SQIVND in the germline V gene (reference sequence). The CDR3 has 20 amino acids.

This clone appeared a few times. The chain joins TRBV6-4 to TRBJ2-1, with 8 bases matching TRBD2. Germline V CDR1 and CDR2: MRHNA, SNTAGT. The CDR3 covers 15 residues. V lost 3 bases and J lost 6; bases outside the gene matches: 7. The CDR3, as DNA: TGTGCCAGCAGTGAATCCAGCGGGAGAGTCAATGAGCAGTTCTTC. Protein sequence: CASSESSGRVNEQFF.